These 12 T cell receptor beta chains share one sample of origin, sequenced in a study of T-cell reconstitution after alpha-beta-depleted transplantation in children. During its preparation, the TCRbeta library received unique molecular identifiers. In TCRdb, the PCR reads were re-called with MiXCR into one record per CDR3 protein. The repertoire has hundreds of thousands of distinct CDR3 sequences, about 15% of them found once; the top ten carry approximately 1.1%. This specimen consisted of PBMCs from the stem cell graft donor, obtained from the stem cell graft. These receptors were taken from a human donor who donated a stem cell graft to a child with acute myeloid leukemia.

This clonotype came up many times. The V call is TRBV20-1, the J call TRBJ1-6; 7 positions agree with TRBD1. Trimming cost V 5 bases and J 16 bases; bases outside gene matches: 8. Germline V gene lookup returns CDR1 DFQATT and CDR2 SNEGSKA (reference sequence). The length of the CDR3 is 11 residues. The CDR3 loop reads CSAPRGTLLHF. In DNA form, the CDR3 reads TGCAGTGCTCCCAGGGGGACCCTTCTCCACTTT.

This clonotype was counted at least ten times. The rearrangement links TRBV20-1 to TRBJ2-7, with a weak D call TRBD1 (5 bases). Looked up from germline, CDR1 is DFQATT and CDR2 is SNEGSKA (reference sequence). The CDR3 runs to 12 residues. The V gene lost 6 bases and the J gene lost 3 bases, with 12 bases spanning the gap. CDR3 residues: CSAPGPSYEQYV. Here the CDR3 DNA reads TGCAGTGCACCAGGGCCGAGCTACGAGCAGTACGTC.

The sample holds many counts of this clonotype. The V and J genes are TRBV20-1 and TRBJ2-1; TRBD2 matches at 8 bases. From germline, CDR1 is DFQATT and CDR2 SNEGSKA (reference sequence). V was pared by 6 bases and J by 2 bases, with 9 bases of the junction left unmatched. This CDR3 contains 15 residues. The chain's CDR3 is CSAPKGLGPYNEQFF. The CDR3, as DNA: TGCAGTGCCCCTAAGGGACTAGGGCCCTACAATGAGCAGTTCTTC.

The chain carries TRBV7-9 and TRBJ1-2; D unresolved. The length of the CDR3 is 12 residues. CDR1 and CDR2 (germline): SEHNR, FQNEAQ (reference sequence). The V gene lost 5 bases and the J gene lost 6 bases, with 10 bases spanning the gap. The CDR3: CASSPSTNGYTF. The CDR3, as DNA: TGTGCCAGCAGCCCATCAACAAATGGCTACACCTTC.

This clonotype was found many times. The J gene is TRBJ2-1, the V gene TRBV20-1; 13 nucleotides agree with TRBD2. The CDR3 loop spans 15 amino acids. V lost 5 bases to trimming and J lost 4 bases; unmatched junction nucleotides: 5. Germline loops: CDR1 DFQATT, CDR2 SNEGSKA (reference sequence). The CDR3 here is CSASQTSGGYNEQFF. The CDR3 bases are TGCAGTGCTTCTCAGACTAGCGGGGGGTACAATGAGCAGTTCTTC.

This clonotype was counted many times. This rearrangement joins TRBV20-1 to TRBJ2-7; D unresolved. The CDR3 is 12 amino acids. CDR1 and CDR2 (germline): DFQATT, SNEGSKA (reference sequence). The V end lost 0 bases, the J end lost 12 bases, and 15 bases lay between the germline ends. CDR3 in amino acids: CSAREFGGRLYF. The CDR3 DNA reads as TGCAGTGCTAGAGAGTTCGGCGGACGGTTGTACTTC.

This clonotype came up a few times. The chain carries TRBV6-1 and TRBJ2-3; TRBD2 matches 7 bases. V was pared by 10 bases and J by 7 bases, with 11 bases of the junction left unmatched. CDR1 and CDR2 from the germline V gene are MNHNS and SASEGT. This CDR3 has 13 residues. CDR3 residues: CANSGPLGNTQYF. CDR3 DNA sequence: TGTGCCAATAGCGGGCCACTAGGGAATACGCAGTATTTT.

This clonotype came up a few times. V gene TRBV7-2 combines with J gene TRBJ2-6; 8 bases match TRBD1. The J segment lost 4 bases and the V segment lost 2 bases, leaving 4 bases of the junction unmatched. CDR1 is SGHTA and CDR2 is FQGNSA in the germline V gene. The CDR3 extends over 16 amino acids. The CDR3, as DNA: TGTGCCAGCAGCTTAAGGACAGGGACCGGGGCCAACGTCCTGACTTTC. It specifies CASSLRTGTGANVLTF.

The table lists this clonotype with a few counts. The chain employs TRBV7-2 and TRBJ1-6, with a tentative D call TRBD1 (6 bases). Germline V gene sequence: CDR1 SGHTA, CDR2 FQGNSA. Trimming took 5 bases from V and 7 from J, leaving 12 bases between them. The CDR3 has 14 residues. CDR3 residues: CASSLGHGNSPLHF. The CDR3 region has the DNA TGTGCCAGCAGCCTGGGACATGGGAATTCACCCCTCCACTTT.

This clonotype has ten or more counts. The genes are TRBV6-1 and TRBJ2-7; D perhaps matches TRBD2 (5 bases). There are 13 residues in the CDR3. Germline CDR1 reads MNHNS; CDR2 reads SASEGT. V lost 8 bases, J lost 2 bases, and 13 bases lay in between. DNA of the CDR3: TGTGCCAGCGCCGTTGGAGGCACCTACGAGCAGTACTTC. Protein sequence: CASAVGGTYEQYF.

The chain joins TRBV6-1 to TRBJ2-7; TRBD1 matches 11 bases. With V trimmed by 6 bases and J by 3 bases, 4 bases remained unmatched. CDR1 is MNHNS and CDR2 is SASEGT in the germline V gene. This CDR3 comprises 14 residues. The CDR3 region is CASRRDRGGYEQYV. CDR3 bases: TGTGCCAGCAGGAGGGACAGGGGGGGCTACGAGCAGTACGTC.

V gene TRBV7-2 combines with J gene TRBJ2-1; 13 bases map to TRBD2. J lost 6 bases, V lost 5 bases, and 13 bases had no gene match. The germline CDR1 and CDR2 sequences are SGHTA and FQGNSA. This CDR3 spans 18 amino acids. The CDR3 here is CASSTWDRGLAGRNEQFF. In DNA, the CDR3 is TGTGCCAGCAGCACCTGGGACAGGGGACTAGCGGGGCGCAATGAGCAGTTCTTC.